The 17 T cell receptor beta chains below were found in one sample sequenced in a study of blood T cell repertoires in COVID-19. Profiling relied on immunoSEQ multiplex PCR, and the TCRdb table lists in-frame clones only, not all of them. The sample lists about 220,000 clones; about 79% were seen once. Sequenced input: peripheral blood. The receptors originated from a man between 45 and 60 years old with active or convalescent COVID-19.

The sample holds a few counts of this clone. The chain carries TRBV7-9 and TRBJ2-2, with D possibly matching TRBD1 (6 bases). Trimming pared 4 bases from V and 7 bases from J, leaving 13 bases between. The germline gives CDR1 SEHNR, CDR2 FQNEAQ (reference sequence). This CDR3 has 14 residues. In DNA, the CDR3 is TGTGCCAGCAGCTCAAACAGGGAGATCGGGGAGCTGTTTTTT. Amino acids: CASSSNREIGELFF.

The V call is TRBV3-1 (or the pseudogene TRBV3-2), the J call TRBJ1-2, with TRBD1 matching over 9 bases. The trim removed 3 bases at V and 2 bases at J, leaving 10 bases unmatched. This CDR3 is built from 17 residues. Germline V gene sequence: CDR1 LGHDT, CDR2 YNNKEL (reference sequence). The CDR3 here is CASSHPGQGPANYGYTF. DNA for the CDR3: TGTGCCAGCAGCCACCCGGGACAGGGACCCGCCAACTATGGCTACACCTTC.

The J gene is TRBJ2-2, the V gene TRBV7-3, with TRBD1 as a possible D gene (5 bases). The CDR3 contains 16 residues. The germline gives CDR1 SGHTA, CDR2 FQGTGA. Deletions cut 2 bases from V and 4 bases from J, with 14 bases between. The CDR3 DNA sequence: TGTGCCAGCAGCTTAGGCGCTAGGGGCGGCACCGGGGAGCTGTTTTTT. Translating it yields CASSLGARGGTGELFF.

This chain connects TRBV7-9 to TRBJ1-2, with a tentative D call TRBD1 (5 bases). This CDR3 has 19 amino acids. Trimming shortened V by 5 bases and J by 7 bases, and 32 bases separated the two germline ends. CDR1 and CDR2 from the germline V gene are SEHNR and FQNEAQ (reference sequence). For the CDR3, the DNA is TGTGCCAGCAGCCCAAACCAGGGCAGAAGGTCTCTATTGCGGCGTGGCTACACCTTC. It encodes CASSPNQGRRSLLRRGYTF.

This chain joins TRBV9 and TRBJ2-6, with TRBD1 identical over 8 bases. CDR1 is SGDLS and CDR2 is YYNGEE in the germline V gene. The V and J ends lost 0 bases and 2 bases, in that order; junction bases with no gene match: 10. The CDR3 has 19 amino acids. The CDR3 spells CASSVGRAGGGPGANVLTF. CDR3 DNA sequence: TGTGCCAGCAGCGTAGGCCGGGCAGGGGGCGGCCCTGGGGCCAACGTCCTGACTTTC.

The chain links TRBV5-1 to TRBJ2-3; D is unclear. In germline, CDR1 is SGHRS, CDR2 YFSETQ. V was trimmed by 0 bases and J by 7 bases, leaving 12 bases between them. This CDR3 comprises 14 residues. Written as DNA, the CDR3 is TGCGCCAGCAGCTTGGGTAATAGTTTGAATACGCAGTATTTT. Protein sequence: CASSLGNSLNTQYF. Full variable domain (missing parts from reference TRBV5-1 and TRBJ2-3): KAGVTQTPRYLIKTRGQQVTLSCSPISGHRSVSWYQQTPGQGLQFLFEYFSETQRNKGNFPGRFSGRQFSNSRSEMNVSTLELGDSALYLCASSLGNSLNTQYFGPGTRLTVL.

This rearrangement joins TRBV6-2 or TRBV6-3 to TRBJ1-5; D may be TRBD1 (6 bases). There are 16 residues in the CDR3. Germline V gives CDR1 MNHEY, CDR2 SVGEGT. V gave up 6 bases and J gave up 6 bases, with 21 bases separating them. The CDR3 reads CASSPLRQVMGQPQHF. CDR3 DNA: TGTGCCAGCAGCCCGCTTAGACAGGTTATGGGTCAGCCCCAGCATTTT.

V and J are TRBV11-3 and TRBJ1-4; D not resolved. This CDR3 is 14 amino acids long. The V end lost 11 bases, the J end lost 5 bases, and 18 bases lay between the germline ends. The germline V gene has CDR1 SGHNT and CDR2 YENEEA. The CDR3 nucleotides are TGTGCCGAGGACGGGGATCTTAGGAATGAAAAACTGTTTTTT. Residues: CAEDGDLRNEKLFF.

Note on this clone: Other DNA variants within this sample encode the same CDR3. The rearrangement links TRBV7-2 to TRBJ1-2; a weak D match, TRBD1 (6 bases). V dropped 3 bases and J dropped 5 bases, with 13 bases sitting between them. From germline, CDR1 is SGHTA and CDR2 FQGNSA. The CDR3 has 14 amino acids. The chain's CDR3 is CASSLSTGHYGYTF. CDR3 coding DNA: TGTGCCAGCAGCTTGTCTACAGGGCATTATGGCTACACCTTC.

V is TRBV28 and J is TRBJ1-2; tentative D call: TRBD1 (5 bases). CDR1 is MDHEN, CDR2 SYDVKM, per germline. The CDR3 is made up of 15 amino acids. V was trimmed by 3 bases and J by 4 bases, leaving 15 bases between them. CDR3 in DNA: TGTGCCAGCAGTTTTGGAACGATAGGGGCCTATGGCTACACCTTC. Protein sequence: CASSFGTIGAYGYTF.

This sequence joins TRBV4-2 and TRBJ2-1, with 10 bases matching TRBD1. Germline V gene lookup returns CDR1 LGHNA and CDR2 YNFKEQ. This CDR3 is built from 16 residues. V lost 0 bases and J lost 6; bases outside the gene matches: 5. The CDR3 region has the DNA TGTGCCAGCAGCCAAGACAGGGACAGGGGAGGCAATGAGCAGTTCTTC. Translation: CASSQDRDRGGNEQFF.

CDR3 nucleotides: TGTGCCAGCAGCCTATCGTACGCTAACTATGGCTACACCTTC. Translation gives CASSLSYANYGYTF. The chain links TRBV5-5 to TRBJ1-2; no definite D call. Trimming stripped 4 bases from V and 0 bases from J, with 10 bases between. Germline V lookup: CDR1 SGHKS, CDR2 YYEKEE (reference sequence). CDR3 length equals 14 residues.

This chain joins TRBV6-1 and TRBJ1-4, with 7 bases identical to TRBD1. Germline CDR1 and CDR2: MNHNS and SASEGT. The CDR3 contains 19 residues. V was pared by 1 base and J by 0 bases, with 11 bases of the junction left unmatched. The CDR3 region is CASSEVFGDSYPTNEKLFF. The DNA of the CDR3 is TGTGCCAGCAGTGAAGTTTTTGGGGACAGTTACCCAACTAATGAAAAACTGTTTTTT.

DNA for the CDR3: TGTGCCAGCAGTCCCCGAGAGTGGAGCACTGAAGCTTTCTTT. Translation gives CASSPREWSTEAFF. J is TRBJ1-1 and V is TRBV27; D is ambiguous. The germline V gene has CDR1 MNHEY and CDR2 SMNVEV (reference sequence). The CDR3 length is 14 residues. Deletions cut 5 bases from V and 4 bases from J, with 14 bases between.

V gene TRBV5-4 combines with J gene TRBJ1-2, with D unresolved. The V gene lost 3 bases and the J gene lost 2 bases, with 14 bases spanning the gap. Germline lookup yields CDR1 SGHNT and CDR2 YYREEE (reference sequence). CDR3 length: 15 residues. The CDR3 spells CASSSPLNLNYGYTF. The CDR3 DNA reads TGTGCCAGCAGCTCTCCACTAAACCTCAACTATGGCTACACCTTC.

This chain joins TRBV5-1 and TRBJ2-7; 9 bases fit TRBD1. The V segment lost 4 bases and the J segment 3 bases; nucleotides outside the gene matches: 5. Looked up from germline, CDR1 is SGHRS and CDR2 is YFSETQ. The CDR3 length is 14 residues. Here the CDR3 reads CASSPGGQGYEQYF. The CDR3 DNA reads TGCGCCAGCAGCCCCGGGGGACAGGGCTACGAGCAGTACTTC. Based on the CDR3 plus reference TRBV5-1 and TRBJ2-7, the full variable domain is KAGVTQTPRYLIKTRGQQVTLSCSPISGHRSVSWYQQTPGQGLQFLFEYFSETQRNKGNFPGRFSGRQFSNSRSEMNVSTLELGDSALYLCASSPGGQGYEQYFGPGTRLTVT.

This chain joins TRBV19 and TRBJ2-7; TRBD2 might be the D (6 bases). This CDR3 is 12 amino acids long. V gave up 3 bases and J gave up 5 bases, with 8 bases separating them. The germline V gene encodes CDR1 LNHDA and CDR2 SQIVND (reference sequence). The CDR3 sequence is CASSIGGNEQYF. CDR3 nucleotides: TGTGCCAGTAGTATCGGGGGAAACGAGCAGTACTTC.